One and the same sample provided the 32 T cell receptor beta chains below, sequenced in a study of OX40 agonist ivuxolimab in advanced cancers. The table came from immunoSEQ multiplex PCR; TCRdb's copy has only in-frame clones and leaves some out. The sample has fewer than 100,000 clones, roughly 90% seen once. The source material was CD4+ or CD8+ T cells sorted from blood, sampled in a trial of the OX40 agonist ivuxolimab. The receptors shown here come from an adult with an advanced solid tumor such as melanoma, head and neck, liver or kidney cancer.

This rearrangement joins TRBV27 to TRBJ2-1; D is unresolved. Trimming left V 5 bases short and J 4 bases short, with 3 bases between. This CDR3 is 11 amino acids long. Germline CDR1 and CDR2: MNHEY and SMNVEV (reference sequence). CDR3 nucleotides: TGTGCCAGCAGTCTTTACAATGAGCAGTTCTTC. This encodes CASSLYNEQFF.

The chain joins TRBV6-5 to TRBJ2-7; D unclear. Germline CDR1 is MNHEY and CDR2 is SVGAGI. V was pared by 5 bases and J by 4 bases, with 18 bases between. The CDR3 extends over 15 amino acids. This chain's CDR3 is CASSRVGGLRYEQYF. The CDR3 DNA is TGTGCCAGCAGTCGGGTGGGCGGATTAAGGTACGAGCAGTACTTC.

The chain combines TRBV6-6 with TRBJ2-5; 15 nucleotides align to TRBD2. Trimming removed 6 bases from V and 5 bases from J; junction bases left unmatched: 7. Germline lookup yields CDR1 MNHNY and CDR2 SVGAGI (reference sequence). This CDR3 contains 16 residues. This chain's CDR3 is CASSYGTSGGMETQYF. The CDR3 nucleotides read TGTGCCAGCAGCTACGGGACTAGCGGGGGGATGGAGACCCAGTACTTC.

The genes are TRBV5-6 and TRBJ2-7; TRBD2 agrees at 7 bases. Trimming removed 5 bases from V and 3 bases from J; junction bases left unmatched: 17. CDR3 length: 17 residues. Per the germline V gene, CDR1 is SGHDT and CDR2 is YYEEEE. The CDR3 spells CASSLRLAEGTLYEQYF. For the CDR3, the DNA is TGTGCCAGCAGTCTACGGCTAGCGGAGGGGACCCTCTACGAGCAGTACTTC.

The chain is built from TRBV10-2 and TRBJ2-5; D gene unclear. The CDR3 has 12 residues. Germline-derived CDR1 and CDR2 are WSHSY and SAAADI. The V end was cut by 6 bases, the J end by 0 bases, with 5 bases between. The CDR3 is CASSVNQETQYF. For the CDR3, the DNA is TGCGCCAGCAGCGTAAACCAAGAGACCCAGTACTTC.

This clone came up a few times. This chain links TRBV5-1 with TRBJ1-5; D remains ambiguous. V shed 5 bases and J shed 7 bases, with 7 bases lying between them. This CDR3 has 11 amino acids. Germline V gives CDR1 SGHRS, CDR2 YFSETQ. The CDR3 spells CASRSLQPQHF. CDR3 nucleotides: TGCGCCAGCAGGTCTCTCCAGCCCCAGCATTTT.

In its sample, this clone was seen a few times. The chain combines TRBV7-9 with TRBJ2-7; D is uncertain. The CDR3 spans 11 residues. V lost 1 base to trimming and J lost 7 bases, with 5 bases between them. The germline V gene encodes CDR1 SEHNR and CDR2 FQNEAQ (reference sequence). The DNA for the CDR3 is TGTGCCAGCAGCTTAGGGCTAGAGCAGTACTTC. It yields the protein CASSLGLEQYF.

The chain combines TRBV7-9 with TRBJ2-7; tentative D call: TRBD2 (6 bases). V was clipped by 7 bases and J by 3 bases, with 19 bases between them. The CDR3 is made up of 15 amino acids. Per germline, CDR1 SEHNR and CDR2 FQNEAQ (reference sequence). In DNA form, the CDR3 reads TGTGCCAGCAACCCGCCCCTAGCGAGAAACTACGAGCAGTACTTC. Its protein is CASNPPLARNYEQYF.

The chain has TRBV7-6 and TRBJ2-5; 8 bases are a match to TRBD2. V lost 3 bases, J lost 2 bases, and 2 bases stayed unmatched. The CDR3 loop spans 14 amino acids. Looked up from germline, CDR1 is SGHVS and CDR2 is FNYEAQ. The CDR3 region is CASSFQRGQETQYF. CDR3 nucleotide sequence: TGTGCCAGCAGCTTCCAGCGGGGGCAAGAGACCCAGTACTTC.

The rearrangement joins TRBV29-1 to TRBJ1-2; TRBD1 is a possible D gene (6 bases). Trimming shortened V by 7 bases and J by 1 base, and 13 bases separated the two germline ends. This CDR3 region has 13 residues. Per germline, CDR1 SQVTM and CDR2 ANQGSEA. The CDR3 reads CSASLQGNYGYTF. In DNA, the CDR3 is TGCAGCGCATCTCTACAGGGTAACTATGGCTACACCTTC.

Concerning this clone: Other DNA sequences in this specimen translate into the identical CDR3. The chain combines TRBV28 with TRBJ2-1; D unclear. The V end lost 5 bases, the J end lost 4 bases, and 3 bases lay between the germline ends. The CDR3 has 11 residues. The V gene's germline CDR1 is MDHEN and CDR2 SYDVKM. CDR3 protein: CASSPYNEQFF. CDR3 coding DNA: TGTGCCAGCAGTCCTTACAATGAGCAGTTCTTC. Complete variable domain (other parts from reference TRBV28 and TRBJ2-1): DVKVTQSSRYLVKRTGEKVFLECVQDMDHENMFWYRQDPGLGLRLIYFSYDVKMKEKGDIPEGYSVSREKKERFSLILESASTNQTSMYLCASSPYNEQFFGPGTRLTVL.

The V and J genes are TRBV5-1 and TRBJ2-1; 11 nucleotides agree with TRBD2. Germline CDR1 and CDR2: SGHRS and YFSETQ. J was trimmed by 7 bases and V by 4 bases; bases with no gene match: 10. The CDR3 covers 16 residues. The CDR3 loop reads CASSPNPGLAANEQFF. CDR3 sequence (DNA): TGCGCCAGCAGCCCGAATCCGGGACTAGCGGCGAATGAGCAGTTCTTC. Using reference TRBV5-1 and TRBJ2-1 for the parts outside the CDR3, the full variable domain is KAGVTQTPRYLIKTRGQQVTLSCSPISGHRSVSWYQQTPGQGLQFLFEYFSETQRNKGNFPGRFSGRQFSNSRSEMNVSTLELGDSALYLCASSPNPGLAANEQFFGPGTRLTVL.

Only one count was recorded for this clone. CDR3 sequence: CASSFTYTSTDTQYF. The CDR3 DNA reads as TGTGCCAGCAGCTTTACCTATACTAGCACAGATACGCAGTATTTT. The chain links TRBV5-4 to TRBJ2-3, with D unclear. In germline, CDR1 is SGHNT, CDR2 YYREEE (reference sequence). Between the trimmed V and J ends, which lost 2 bases and 0 bases, there was a span of 10 bases. The CDR3 contains 15 residues. The full variable domain, completed using reference TRBV5-4 and TRBJ2-3, is ETGVTQSPTHLIKTRGQQVTLRCSSQSGHNTVSWYQQALGQGPQFIFQYYREEENGRGNFPPRFSGLQFPNYSSELNVNALELDDSALYLCASSFTYTSTDTQYFGPGTRLTVL.

The chain joins TRBV6-1 to TRBJ2-3, with D perhaps being TRBD1 or TRBD2 (6 bases each). The length of the CDR3 is 16 residues. V gave up 3 bases and J gave up 0 bases, with 13 bases separating them. CDR1 is MNHNS, CDR2 SASEGT, per germline. The CDR3 DNA follows: TGTGCCAGCAGTGAGCTTTCGGGGGCCAGCACAGATACGCAGTATTTT. Amino acid sequence: CASSELSGASTDTQYF.

CDR3 DNA sequence: TGTGCCAGCAGTTTCAGGGCTGGGGCCAACGTCCTGACTTTC. This translates into CASSFRAGANVLTF. The rearrangement uses TRBV27 and TRBJ2-6; D perhaps matches TRBD1 (5 bases). CDR3 size: 14 residues. Germline CDR1 and CDR2: MNHEY and SMNVEV (reference sequence). V was cut by 3 bases and J by 2 bases, with 5 bases left in between.

V is TRBV2 and J is TRBJ2-1, with D possibly TRBD2 on 5 matching bases. This CDR3 has 15 amino acids. Germline V gene data show CDR1 as SNHLY and CDR2 as FYNNEI. Deletions cut 1 base from V and 3 bases from J, with 10 bases between. CDR3 nucleotides: TGTGCCAGCAGTGAAGAGAGCGGACTCTACAATGAGCAGTTCTTC. Amino acid sequence: CASSEESGLYNEQFF.

The chain links TRBV18 to TRBJ2-7, with D perhaps TRBD2 (6 bases). The CDR3 loop spans 15 amino acids. Germline V gives CDR1 KGHSH, CDR2 LQKENI. The germline V and J ends were trimmed by 3 bases and 6 bases, with 18 bases remaining between them. Here the CDR3 DNA reads TGTGCCAGCTCACCTGGTCGAGGAGGGCGCAGCGAGCAGTACTTC. It is translated as CASSPGRGGRSEQYF.

The chain recombines TRBV27 with TRBJ2-7; 7 bases align to TRBD1. With V trimmed by 5 bases and J by 6 bases, 10 bases remained unmatched. The CDR3 is 14 amino acids. CDR1 is MNHEY, CDR2 SMNVEV, per germline (reference sequence). CDR3 protein: CASSLRGRVAEQYF. The CDR3 DNA is TGTGCCAGCAGTCTCAGGGGGAGAGTGGCCGAGCAGTACTTC.

This sequence joins TRBV4-2 and TRBJ1-1; D call uncertain. The ends were cut back, 2 bases at V and 1 base at J, with 17 bases in the middle. CDR1 is LGHNA and CDR2 is YNFKEQ in the germline V gene. The CDR3 is 17 amino acids. In DNA form, the CDR3 reads TGTGCCAGCAGCCAAAGAAGTTGGTACGGAACGAACACTGAAGCTTTCTTT. Its translation: CASSQRSWYGTNTEAFF.

The rearrangement links TRBV19 to TRBJ1-2; D is ambiguous. The CDR3 spans 14 residues. The germline V gene encodes CDR1 LNHDA and CDR2 SQIVND (reference sequence). V was clipped by 1 base and J by 2 bases, with 8 bases between them. CDR3 DNA: TGTGCCAGTAGTATAGTACAACTAAACTATGGCTACACCTTC. Amino acids: CASSIVQLNYGYTF.

The chain uses TRBV30 and TRBJ2-1; D remains unclear. The CDR3 runs to 12 residues. Germline-derived CDR1 and CDR2 are GTSNPN and SVGIG (reference sequence). The ends were cut back, 5 bases at V and 9 bases at J, with 14 bases in the middle. CDR3 coding DNA: TGTGCCTGGGGCCCCCACTTCGGTGAGCAGTTCTTC. Residues: CAWGPHFGEQFF.

This rearrangement joins TRBV5-1 to TRBJ1-2, with D possibly TRBD1 on 6 matching bases. The length of the CDR3 is 14 residues. Germline V lookup: CDR1 SGHRS, CDR2 YFSETQ. Trimming stripped 0 bases from V and 2 bases from J, with 8 bases between. The chain's CDR3 is CASSLGGLNYGYTF. CDR3 nucleotide sequence: TGCGCCAGCAGCTTGGGGGGGCTGAACTATGGCTACACCTTC. The full variable domain, with the rest looked up from reference TRBV5-1 and TRBJ1-2, is KAGVTQTPRYLIKTRGQQVTLSCSPISGHRSVSWYQQTPGQGLQFLFEYFSETQRNKGNFPGRFSGRQFSNSRSEMNVSTLELGDSALYLCASSLGGLNYGYTFGSGTRLTVV.

The rearrangement links TRBV10-2 to TRBJ1-2; D gene unclear. This CDR3 contains 13 residues. V lost 5 bases and J lost 4, with 11 bases in between. Germline loops: CDR1 WSHSY, CDR2 SAAADI. The CDR3 protein is CASSNTPLYGYTF. CDR3 sequence (DNA): TGCGCCAGCAGTAATACACCACTCTATGGCTACACCTTC.

This rearrangement joins TRBV9 to TRBJ2-1, with a tentative D call TRBD1 (5 bases). CDR3 length equals 15 residues. V lost 0 bases and J 5 bases, leaving 12 bases between the germline ends. CDR1 and CDR2 (germline): SGDLS, YYNGEE. For the CDR3, the DNA is TGTGCCAGCAGCGTAGCGTCAGGGTCTGACAATGAGCAGTTCTTC. This codes for CASSVASGSDNEQFF.

The J gene is TRBJ2-3, the V gene TRBV20-1; D unclear. V was clipped by 7 bases and J by 5 bases, with 10 bases between them. The CDR3 extends over 11 amino acids. CDR1 and CDR2 (germline): DFQATT, SNEGSKA (reference sequence). CDR3 sequence: CSVQEKDTQYF. The CDR3 DNA reads TGCAGTGTTCAGGAGAAAGATACGCAGTATTTT.

The chain has TRBV7-2 and TRBJ1-5; D is undetermined. This CDR3 has 15 amino acids. Germline CDR1 is SGHTA and CDR2 is FQGNSA. V was shortened by 5 bases and J by 5 bases, with 16 bases between the two germline ends. In nucleotides, the CDR3 is TGTGCCAGCAGCAAACGGGGTGGAGGAGATCAGCCCCAGCATTTT. Its translation: CASSKRGGGDQPQHF.

The V call is TRBV19, the J call TRBJ1-5; D uncertain. Per germline, CDR1 LNHDA and CDR2 SQIVND (reference sequence). Deletions cut 1 base from V and 1 base from J, with 11 bases between. This CDR3 spans 16 amino acids. As DNA, the CDR3 is TGTGCCAGTAGTATAGGTTCGGGATGGAGCAATCAGCCCCAGCATTTT. Amino acids: CASSIGSGWSNQPQHF.

The J gene is TRBJ2-1, the V gene TRBV29-1, with D perhaps TRBD1 (5 bases). This CDR3 is 13 amino acids long. The germline V gene has CDR1 SQVTM and CDR2 ANQGSEA. The CDR3 coding sequence is TGCAACAAATCAGGGTTCGCCTACAATGAGCAGTTCTTC. Translation gives CNKSGFAYNEQFF.

This clone occurred once. This CDR3 is also generated by other DNA sequences in the sample. The chain recombines TRBV2 with TRBJ2-5; D tentatively fits TRBD1 or TRBD2 (5 bases each). The CDR3 covers 13 residues. Germline V gene lookup returns CDR1 SNHLY and CDR2 FYNNEI. The V end was cut by 4 bases, the J end by 4 bases, with 10 bases between. CDR3 nucleotide sequence: TGTGCCAGCAGTGGGGGCGGAGGAGAGACCCAGTACTTC. This codes for CASSGGGGETQYF.

The V call is TRBV6-1, the J call TRBJ1-1, with a tentative D call TRBD1 (6 bases). This CDR3 has 14 residues. V was shortened by 2 bases and J by 5 bases, with 12 bases between the two germline ends. Germline CDR1 is MNHNS and CDR2 is SASEGT. The DNA for the CDR3 is TGTGCCAGCAGTGAAACCGGGGGCTGGACTGAAGCTTTCTTT. Translation: CASSETGGWTEAFF.

The chain links TRBV5-1 to TRBJ2-7; D is perhaps TRBD1 (6 bases). Germline loops: CDR1 SGHRS, CDR2 YFSETQ. The CDR3 length is 14 residues. Trimming took off 3 bases at V and 6 bases at J, with 16 bases between the two ends. The CDR3 DNA is TGCGCCAGCAGCTCAGGACAGTGGCCGGGCGAGCAGTACTTC. Its protein is CASSSGQWPGEQYF.

The chain carries TRBV5-1 and TRBJ2-5; 7 bases match TRBD2. The V gene end was trimmed by 4 bases and the J gene end by 1 base; junction bases not matched to a gene: 1. Germline V lookup: CDR1 SGHRS, CDR2 YFSETQ. The CDR3 totals 13 residues. The CDR3 reads CASSREVQETQYF. The DNA of the CDR3 is TGCGCCAGCAGCCGGGAGGTCCAAGAGACCCAGTACTTC.